This T cell receptor (beta chain) was sequenced in a study of vaccination effects on CD4 cells after COVID-19. CD4+ T cells specific for antigen were expanded with viral peptide pools by the ViraFEST assay before sequencing. Subsequent to a culture period of more than 9 days, CD4+ T cells were isolated. Everyone in the study got two shots of either the BNT162b2 or mRNA-1273 vaccine. Culturing of 2 million to 2.5 million PBMC per well took place with 8.5 to 10 IU/ml IL-2 and 9 to 10 ug/ml peptides. Method: immunoSEQ multiplex PCR; TCRdb's copy keeps in-frame clones and lacks some. Of 84,000 or so clones listed, around four fifths were seen once; the top ten hold around 1.1%. Losses at the gene ends were 5 bases for V and 2 bases for J; bases not matched to a gene: 2. Germline V gene lookup returns CDR1 SGHTA and CDR2 FQGTGA. This CDR3 has 13 amino acids. This clone was counted between two and nine times. Its antigen remains unidentified.

The sequence was obtained from a human donor who received a COVID-19 vaccine. The sample consisted of CD4+ T cells from PBMCs cultured with HCoV-OC43 spike peptides, taken after COVID-19 vaccination. Subset reported: HCoV-OC43 spike overlapping peptide pool stimulation. The rearrangement uses TRBV7-3 and TRBJ1-2, with 7 bases identical to TRBD1. This CDR3 reads CASSPDRNYGYTF. CDR3 DNA: TGTGCCAGCAGCCCGGACAGGAACTATGGCTACACCTTC.